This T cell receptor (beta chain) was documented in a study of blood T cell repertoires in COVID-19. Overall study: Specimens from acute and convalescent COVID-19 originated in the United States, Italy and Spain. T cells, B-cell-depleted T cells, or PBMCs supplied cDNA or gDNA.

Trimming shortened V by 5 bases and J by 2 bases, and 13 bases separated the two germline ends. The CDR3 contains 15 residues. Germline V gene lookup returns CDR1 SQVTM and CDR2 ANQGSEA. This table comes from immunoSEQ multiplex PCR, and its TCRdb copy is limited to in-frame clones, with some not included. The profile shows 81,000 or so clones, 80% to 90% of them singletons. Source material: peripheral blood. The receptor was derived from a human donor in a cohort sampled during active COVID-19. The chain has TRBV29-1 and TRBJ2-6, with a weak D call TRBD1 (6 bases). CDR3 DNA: TGCAGCGTTCGTGAGGCAGGGGCTGGGGCCAACGTCCTGACTTTC. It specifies CSVREAGAGANVLTF.